Shown below are 30 T cell receptor beta chains from a single sample sequenced in a study of blood T cell repertoires in COVID-19. Assay: immunoSEQ multiplex PCR; the TCRdb copy retains only in-frame clones and omits some. Of around 230,000 clones listed, roughly 85% are singletons. Sequencing used peripheral blood. The origin of the receptors is a man aged 45-65 years with COVID-19, enrolled during active disease.

This sequence joins TRBV4-1 and TRBJ2-2, with 8 bases lining up with TRBD1. CDR1 and CDR2 (germline): MGHRA, YSYEKL. The CDR3 is made up of 13 amino acids. The V gene end was trimmed by 3 bases and the J gene end by 9 bases; junction bases not matched to a gene: 3. This chain's CDR3 is CASSHPGGRELFF. The CDR3, as DNA: TGCGCCAGCAGCCACCCAGGGGGCCGGGAGCTGTTTTTT.

The chain combines TRBV28 with TRBJ1-5, with D tentatively TRBD1 (5 bases). Deletions cut 5 bases from V and 1 base from J, with 15 bases between. The CDR3 sequence is 16 residues long. Per the germline V gene, CDR1 is MDHEN and CDR2 is SYDVKM. Here the CDR3 DNA reads TGTGCCAGCAGTCCATCGGGGGTTCGGAGCAATCAGCCCCAGCATTTT. Its translation is CASSPSGVRSNQPQHF.

This chain's CDR3 is CASSLGGYEGYGYTF. CDR3 in DNA: TGTGCCAGCAGCCTTGGAGGCTATGAGGGCTATGGCTACACCTTC. V and J are TRBV28 and TRBJ1-2; no clear D. Between the trimmed V and J ends, which lost 6 bases and 4 bases, there was a span of 18 bases. The V gene's germline CDR1 is MDHEN and CDR2 SYDVKM. The CDR3 has 15 amino acids.

The chain joins TRBV6-6 to TRBJ1-6; 8 nucleotides align to TRBD1. J was trimmed by 14 bases and V by 5 bases; bases with no gene match: 8. CDR1 is MNHNY, CDR2 SVGAGI, per germline (reference sequence). The CDR3 is 13 amino acids. CDR3 loop: CASSQRTGWALHF. The CDR3 DNA reads TGTGCCAGCAGTCAAAGGACAGGGTGGGCCCTCCACTTT.

The chain is built from TRBV2 and TRBJ2-5; 9 positions match TRBD2. With 5 bases clipped from V and 5 bases from J, the junction kept 12 bases outside the gene matches. Germline-derived CDR1 and CDR2 are SNHLY and FYNNEI. The CDR3 totals 16 residues. CDR3 residues: CASSSARGGAAETQYF. The CDR3 DNA is TGTGCCAGCAGTTCCGCTCGCGGGGGGGCAGCGGAGACCCAGTACTTC.

The chain has TRBV7-8 and TRBJ2-1; 14 bases are shared with TRBD2. The junction had 3 bases not matched to a gene; V was cut back by 3 bases and J by 5 bases. CDR3 size: 16 residues. Germline values: CDR1 SGHVS, CDR2 FQNEAQ. CDR3 sequence reads: CASSFTGLAGDNEQFF. Here the CDR3 DNA reads TGTGCCAGCAGCTTCACGGGACTAGCGGGGGACAATGAGCAGTTCTTC.

V and J are TRBV4-2 and TRBJ2-1; tentative D call: TRBD1 (6 bases). CDR1 and CDR2 (germline): LGHNA, YNFKEQ. Trimming pared 8 bases from V and 8 bases from J, leaving 16 bases between. The CDR3 is 13 residues long. This CDR3 is CASGGQASDEQFF. The CDR3, as DNA: TGTGCCAGCGGGGGACAAGCCAGTGATGAGCAGTTCTTC.

This clone was seen a handful of times. The chain joins TRBV5-4 to TRBJ2-6; 8 positions agree with TRBD1. The CDR3 covers 16 residues. The germline V gene encodes CDR1 SGHNT and CDR2 YYREEE (reference sequence). V was clipped by 4 bases and J by 3 bases; unmatched bases: 6. The CDR3, as DNA: TGTGCCAGCAGCGTTAAGACAGGGGATGGGGCCAACGTCCTGACTTTC. Translating it yields CASSVKTGDGANVLTF.

This sequence joins TRBV14 and TRBJ2-7; D is uncertain. V lost 3 bases to trimming and J lost 4 bases, with 13 bases between them. CDR1 is SGHDN and CDR2 is FVKESK in the germline V gene. The CDR3 consists of 14 residues. DNA of the CDR3: TGTGCCAGCAGCCAGATACCTACAGTTTACGAGCAGTACTTC. Amino acid sequence: CASSQIPTVYEQYF. The full variable domain, its missing parts supplied by reference TRBV14 and TRBJ2-7, is EAGVTQFPSHSVIEKGQTVTLRCDPISGHDNLYWYRRVMGKEIKFLLHFVKESKQDESGMPNNRFLAERTGGTYSTLKVQPAELEDSGVYFCASSQIPTVYEQYFGPGTRLTVT.

This clone has a handful of counts. The rearrangement joins TRBV5-1 to TRBJ1-2; no clear D gene. The CDR3 runs to 13 residues. V gave up 2 bases and J gave up 2 bases, with 7 bases separating them. Per germline, CDR1 SGHRS and CDR2 YFSETQ. The CDR3, as DNA: TGCGCCAGCAGCTTCACGGTGAACTATGGCTACACCTTC. The encoded protein is CASSFTVNYGYTF.

The J gene is TRBJ1-2, the V gene TRBV7-9, with a tentative D call TRBD1 (6 bases). Germline V gives CDR1 SEHNR, CDR2 FQNEAQ (reference sequence). Between the trimmed V and J ends, which lost 6 bases and 6 bases, there was a span of 17 bases. This CDR3 has 14 amino acids. Here the CDR3 reads CASREQAGVHGYTF. The CDR3 DNA sequence: TGTGCCAGCAGGGAACAGGCAGGGGTGCATGGCTACACCTTC.

V and J are TRBV6-5 and TRBJ2-3; 9 bases agree with TRBD1. CDR1 is MNHEY, CDR2 SVGAGI, per germline. The CDR3 extends over 13 amino acids. After removal of 7 bases from V and 4 bases from J, the junction contained 3 bases not matched to a gene. CDR3 in amino acids: CASMGQGPDTQYF. DNA of the CDR3: TGTGCCAGCATGGGACAGGGCCCAGATACGCAGTATTTT.

V usage is TRBV30 and J usage is TRBJ1-4; D remains unclear. The V end lost 0 bases, the J end lost 0 bases, and 14 bases lay between the germline ends. CDR3 length equals 17 residues. In germline, CDR1 is GTSNPN, CDR2 SVGIG (reference sequence). The DNA for the CDR3 is TGTGCCTGGAGTGTACGGGTTTTAGGTCCAACTAATGAAAAACTGTTTTTT. It encodes CAWSVRVLGPTNEKLFF.

J is TRBJ2-7 and V is TRBV5-1; tentatively, D is TRBD2 (6 bases). The length of the CDR3 is 15 residues. Germline V gene lookup returns CDR1 SGHRS and CDR2 YFSETQ. V lost 0 bases and J lost 2, with 12 bases in between. For the CDR3, the DNA is TGCGCCAGCAGCTTGGACACCGGAGGGCCCTACGAGCAGTACTTC. This sequence encodes CASSLDTGGPYEQYF.

This chain connects TRBV3-1 (or the pseudogene TRBV3-2) to TRBJ1-1; the D is unclear. Between the trimmed V and J ends, which lost 4 bases and 4 bases, there was a span of 10 bases. Germline V gene data show CDR1 as LGHDT and CDR2 as YNNKEL (reference sequence). CDR3 length: 13 amino acids. CDR3 protein: CASSPLAGTEAFF. The CDR3 DNA sequence: TGTGCCAGCAGCCCTCTCGCGGGCACTGAAGCTTTCTTT.

In nucleotides, the CDR3 is TGTGCCAGCAGTCCGGGGACCTACGAGCAGTACTTC. Its translation is CASSPGTYEQYF. V usage is TRBV12-3 or TRBV12-4 and J usage is TRBJ2-7, with D possibly being TRBD2 (5 bases). CDR3 length equals 12 residues. V lost 5 bases to trimming and J lost 2 bases, with 7 bases between them.

This chain uses TRBV19 with TRBJ2-5; no clear D gene. Deletions cut 6 bases from V and 3 bases from J, with 17 bases between. This CDR3 comprises 15 residues. Germline V lookup: CDR1 LNHDA, CDR2 SQIVND (reference sequence). The DNA for the CDR3 is TGTGCCAGTAGCCCCCTCCTCCGCAGCGAAGAGACCCAGTACTTC. Amino acid sequence: CASSPLLRSEETQYF. Filled out from reference TRBV19 and TRBJ2-5, the complete variable domain reads DGGITQSPKYLFRKEGQNVTLSCEQNLNHDAMYWYRQDPGQGLRLIYYSQIVNDFQKGDIAEGYSVSREKKESFPLTVTSAQKNPTAFYLCASSPLLRSEETQYFGPGTRLLVL.

This chain uses TRBV19 with TRBJ2-3; 9 bases align to TRBD2. The CDR3 covers 16 residues. V lost 5 bases and J lost 3; bases outside the gene matches: 9. Per germline, CDR1 LNHDA and CDR2 SQIVND (reference sequence). CDR3 nucleotides: TGTGCCAGTAGTGACCCGAGCGGGGGGTTGACAGATACGCAGTATTTT. It is translated as CASSDPSGGLTDTQYF. Full variable domain (remainder filled in from reference TRBV19 and TRBJ2-3): DGGITQSPKYLFRKEGQNVTLSCEQNLNHDAMYWYRQDPGQGLRLIYYSQIVNDFQKGDIAEGYSVSREKKESFPLTVTSAQKNPTAFYLCASSDPSGGLTDTQYFGPGTRLTVL.

The V call is TRBV18, the J call TRBJ2-7; TRBD1 matches at 9 bases. This CDR3 spans 14 amino acids. The V segment lost 5 bases and the J segment 3 bases; nucleotides outside the gene matches: 5. In germline, CDR1 is KGHSH, CDR2 LQKENI. CDR3 bases: TGTGCCAGCTCATCGGGACAGGGCCACTACGAGCAGTACTTC. Its translation: CASSSGQGHYEQYF.

The chain joins TRBV9 to TRBJ2-1; 9 bases are a match to TRBD2. Germline V CDR1 and CDR2: SGDLS, YYNGEE. Germline trimming cut 3 bases from V and 4 bases from J; bases unmatched to any gene: 5. The CDR3 is 15 residues long. The CDR3 here is CASSAASGAYNEQFF. The CDR3, as DNA: TGTGCCAGCAGCGCAGCTAGCGGGGCTTACAATGAGCAGTTCTTC.

A remark on this clone: Other DNA sequences of this sample code for an identical CDR3. V is TRBV19 and J is TRBJ2-5; no clear D. The CDR3 runs to 13 residues. Trimming removed 0 bases at V and 5 bases at J, with 7 bases between. Germline V CDR1 and CDR2: LNHDA, SQIVND (reference sequence). CDR3 sequence: CASSIDRSETQYF. The CDR3 bases are TGTGCCAGTAGTATAGATCGGAGCGAGACCCAGTACTTC. The full variable domain, with the rest looked up from reference TRBV19 and TRBJ2-5, is DGGITQSPKYLFRKEGQNVTLSCEQNLNHDAMYWYRQDPGQGLRLIYYSQIVNDFQKGDIAEGYSVSREKKESFPLTVTSAQKNPTAFYLCASSIDRSETQYFGPGTRLLVL.

V is TRBV4-2 and J is TRBJ2-5, with 12 bases that match TRBD2. The CDR3 spans 17 residues. The V gene's germline CDR1 is LGHNA and CDR2 YNFKEQ. V trimming: 0 bases; J trimming: 5 bases; junction bases outside the gene matches: 7. The CDR3: CASSQDATSGGGETQYF. The CDR3 DNA reads as TGTGCCAGCAGCCAAGATGCGACTAGCGGGGGTGGGGAGACCCAGTACTTC.

The chain carries TRBV14 and TRBJ2-5, with D perhaps matching TRBD2 (5 bases). Trimming stripped 5 bases from V and 0 bases from J, with 16 bases between. The germline V gene encodes CDR1 SGHDN and CDR2 FVKESK. The CDR3 is 16 residues long. The CDR3 bases are TGTGCCAGCAGCGCAGAGGGTAACCTCTACCAAGAGACCCAGTACTTC. Its translation is CASSAEGNLYQETQYF. Looking up the rest from reference TRBV14 and TRBJ2-5 gives the full variable domain: EAGVTQFPSHSVIEKGQTVTLRCDPISGHDNLYWYRRVMGKEIKFLLHFVKESKQDESGMPNNRFLAERTGGTYSTLKVQPAELEDSGVYFCASSAEGNLYQETQYFGPGTRLLVL.

V is TRBV7-9 and J is TRBJ2-1; no clear D gene. Trimming shortened V by 4 bases and J by 3 bases, and 13 bases separated the two germline ends. This CDR3 has 15 amino acids. Germline assignment: CDR1 SEHNR and CDR2 FQNEAQ (reference sequence). CDR3 coding DNA: TGTGCCAGCAGCTCCGACTTAAAACTCTACAATGAGCAGTTCTTC. It is translated as CASSSDLKLYNEQFF.

This chain uses TRBV11-2 with TRBJ1-1; TRBD1 matches 12 bases. The CDR3 loop spans 16 amino acids. V gave up 5 bases and J gave up 5 bases; unmatched junction bases: 9. Germline V gives CDR1 SGHAT, CDR2 FQNNGV. CDR3 in DNA: TGTGCCAGCAGCGAACCGGGACAGGGGGCGAATACTGAAGCTTTCTTT. It yields the protein CASSEPGQGANTEAFF.

The chain recombines TRBV30 with TRBJ1-4, with 10 bases that match TRBD1. CDR3 length: 14 residues. J lost 8 bases, V lost 4 bases, and 7 bases had no gene match. CDR1 GTSNPN and CDR2 SVGIG come from the germline V gene (reference sequence). CDR3 nucleotides: TGTGCCTGGAAACGGGACAGGGGAGTGGAAAAACTGTTTTTT. Amino acid sequence: CAWKRDRGVEKLFF.

V gene TRBV10-3 combines with J gene TRBJ2-3, with a weak D call TRBD1 (6 bases). Trimming removed 6 bases from V and 2 bases from J, with 15 bases in between. From germline, CDR1 is ENHRY and CDR2 SYGVKD. The length of the CDR3 is 15 residues. CDR3 bases: TGTGCCATCAGGTCCGACAGGATAAACACAGATACGCAGTATTTT. This sequence encodes CAIRSDRINTDTQYF.

The chain carries TRBV11-2 and TRBJ2-1; perhaps TRBD1 as D (6 bases). The V and J ends lost 5 bases and 3 bases respectively, with 11 bases between them. This CDR3 has 14 residues. Germline CDR1 is SGHAT and CDR2 is FQNNGV. As DNA, the CDR3 is TGTGCCAGCAGCCCTAGGGACAACTACAATGAGCAGTTCTTC. This codes for CASSPRDNYNEQFF. The full variable domain, its missing parts supplied by reference TRBV11-2 and TRBJ2-1, is EAGVAQSPRYKIIEKRQSVAFWCNPISGHATLYWYQQILGQGPKLLIQFQNNGVVDDSQLPKDRFSAERLKGVDSTLKIQPAKLEDSAVYLCASSPRDNYNEQFFGPGTRLTVL.

The chain couples TRBV10-2 to TRBJ1-5; a weak D match, TRBD1 (5 bases). The CDR3 totals 16 residues. Trimming left V 7 bases short and J 7 bases short, with 23 bases between. The germline V gene encodes CDR1 WSHSY and CDR2 SAAADI. The chain's CDR3 is CASTGGGVAGGQPQHF. CDR3 nucleotides: TGCGCCAGCACGGGGGGAGGGGTTGCTGGTGGGCAGCCCCAGCATTTT.

In its sample, this clone was seen once. The rearrangement joins TRBV5-6 to TRBJ2-1, with 7 nucleotides matching TRBD1. Trimming at V came to 4 bases and at J to 2 bases, leaving 9 bases not matched to a gene. CDR1 is SGHDT and CDR2 is YYEEEE in the germline V gene. CDR3 length: 16 amino acids. CDR3 nucleotides: TGTGCCAGCAGCGGACTCGACAGGGCACCCTACAATGAGCAGTTCTTC. Translated, it gives CASSGLDRAPYNEQFF.